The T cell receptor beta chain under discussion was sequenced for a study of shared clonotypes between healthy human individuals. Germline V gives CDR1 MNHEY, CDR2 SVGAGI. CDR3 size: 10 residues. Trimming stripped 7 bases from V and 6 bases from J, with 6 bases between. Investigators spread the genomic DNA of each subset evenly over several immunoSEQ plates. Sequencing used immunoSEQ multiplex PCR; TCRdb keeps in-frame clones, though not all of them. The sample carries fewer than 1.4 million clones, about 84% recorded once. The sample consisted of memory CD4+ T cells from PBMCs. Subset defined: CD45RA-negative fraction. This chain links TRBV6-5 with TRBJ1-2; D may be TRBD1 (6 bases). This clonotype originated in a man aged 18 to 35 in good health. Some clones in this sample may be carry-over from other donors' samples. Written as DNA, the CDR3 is TGTGCCAGCAAGGGGGATGGCTACACCTTC. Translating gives CASKGDGYTF.